This T cell receptor beta chain was found in a study of blood T cells in healthy people across ages (dated by TCRdb to the mid-2010s). Notes on the research overall: Template switching captured roughly one uniquely barcoded TCR beta cDNA molecule per two T cells in model experiments. Donors were grouped into four age groups: young (average 16 years), middle-aged (around 39), aged (around 60) and long-lived (just over 80). Two additional independent replicas of 1 million unique cDNA reads from the same blood draw were analyzed for two donors (one aged 18 to 30 and one aged 80 or older). Donors of different ages were randomly distributed across sequencing lanes to avoid experimental bias. Using deep sequencing normalized with unique cDNA molecular identifiers, the study measured how TCR beta repertoire diversity changes with age. The research as a whole found: Total diversity estimates from one million sequenced T cells were considered lower bounds and underestimates. Observed TCR beta diversity correlated strongly with the percentage of naive T cells measured by flow cytometry. Compared with the aged group, the long-lived group had more naive CD4+ T cells, fewer expanded clones and increased TCR diversity, suggesting age selection. As age increased, observed TCR beta diversity per million T cells dropped in a roughly linear way, and a significant reduction was already evident by age about 36. Donor CMV infection status was unknown, potentially confounding age-related changes in expanded clonotypes. Since profiling was done on bulk unsorted PBMCs, naive and antigen-experienced compartments could not be conclusively compared.

The donors were 40 or so Caucasian individuals from Russia, aged 6 to 90 years, who were systemically healthy. Each donor gave ten milliliters of peripheral blood, collected into EDTA-treated Vacutainer tubes. Ficoll-Paque density-gradient centrifugation was used to isolate PBMCs, with at least 6.5 million per sample. Trizol reagent was used to extract total RNA from the PBMCs, yielding at least 5.5 micrograms per sample. Naive CD45RAhigh/CD27high T cell percentages were measured by flow cytometry on a PBMC aliquot from every donor. The CDR3 runs 15 residues from the cysteine to the phenylalanine. Of all the DNA, just the CDR3 is kept, 45 bases in frame from base 1. Taken from the germline V gene (reference sequence), the CDR1 and CDR2 loops are DFQATT and SNEGSKA. After removal of 3 bases from V and 4 bases from J, the junction retains 9 bases not matched to a gene. Libraries were prepared through 5' RACE. For sequencing, an Illumina HiSeq 2500 was employed. A second about 7 to 11 cycle PCR used a sample-barcoded 5' primer and a J-beta primer mix. A unique molecular identifier was introduced onto each TCR beta cDNA molecule by a template-switch 5' adaptor carrying 12 random nucleotides. Each sample yielded at least 2.5 million CDR3-containing paired-end reads. The Mint cDNA synthesis kit, primed by a TRBC-specific oligonucleotide, was used to synthesize first-strand cDNA from all RNA. After uracil-DNA glycosylase treatment, a first 18-cycle PCR used universal primers M1SS and BC2_uni_R on all cDNA. On the authors' methods: For normalization, 1 million high-quality reads were randomly selected from each sample, with every read carrying a distinct molecular identifier. Instead of being binned into consensus sequences, reads that shared molecular identifiers were thrown out. CDR3 identification, clonotype clustering and error correction used MiTCR with a Q25 quality threshold and the strictest error-elimination algorithm. Lower-bound total TCR beta diversity was estimated with a nonparametric unseen species model using Euler transformation. In TCRdb, the public reads were trimmed at Q25 with fastp and aligned with MiXCR, with productive beta chains retained. Identical CDR3 proteins give one entry, which carries the most common genes and DNA. What appears here as the V and J calls and clone size reflects TCRdb's work, not the paper's. The sample records around 1,700,000 distinct CDR3 sequences, 28% of which are singletons. The top ten hold 7.7% of the sample.

This clonotype appeared many times. Its antigen is unknown. Base qualities are missing; no much larger clone stands one base away. The sequenced sample was blood. This TCR derives from a woman aged 25-40 years in good health. Here the chain combines TRBV20-1 and TRBJ1-2, and 9 junctional nucleotides match TRBD1. The CDR3 protein sequence reads: CSASAQGARGYGYTF. The DNA reads as follows: TGCAGTGCTAGTGCACAGGGGGCGCGCGGCTATGGCTACACCTTC.